The rows below give T cell receptor beta chains drawn from one sample of a study of T cell repertoires in cytomegalovirus infection. The antigens these receptors bind are not known. TCRdb reanalysed the reads using MiXCR and keeps one entry per CDR3 protein. The sample shows under 850,000 distinct CDR3 sequences, around 32% of them seen only once. The material sequenced was cultured PBMCs, taken from culture after CMV antigen stimulation. Every receptor here comes from a human donor in good health (CMV status not recorded). Some clones in this sample may be carry-over from other donors' samples. Each CDR3 is given with its conserved first and last residue. The order of the fields is D gene, clone size, V gene, CDR3 length, J gene, CDR3 protein, CDR3 DNA. A D gene is named only where the DNA matches it firmly. Clone size is given for some rows only: seen once, a few or many times, or a class if the clone is expanded.

TRBD2	NA	TRBV19	18	TRBJ2-3	CASSASGLASPGTDTQYF	TGTGCCAGTAGTGCTAGCGGGCTAGCTTCACCGGGCACAGATACGCAGTATTTT
NA	few	TRBV19	15	TRBJ2-3	CASSKSRGGTDTQYF	TGTGCCAGTAGTAAAAGCAGGGGGGGCACAGATACGCAGTATTTT
NA	NA	TRBV7-9	15	TRBJ2-1	CASSLLARGLNEQFF	TGTGCCAGCAGCTTATTAGCGAGGGGTCTCAATGAGCAGTTCTTC
NA	few	TRBV7-8	14	TRBJ1-6	CASSTFGYNSPLHF	TGTGCCAGCAGCACCTTCGGCTATAATTCACCCCTCCACTTT
NA	NA	TRBV12-3/TRBV12-4	14	TRBJ2-3	CASSLQGKTDTQYF	TGTGCCAGCAGCCTCCAAGGGAAGACAGATACGCAGTATTTT
NA	few	TRBV6-1	15	TRBJ2-1	CASRKVGSSYNEQFF	TGTGCCAGCAGAAAGGTGGGGAGCTCCTACAATGAGCAGTTCTTC
NA	few	TRBV6-2/TRBV6-3	15	TRBJ2-1	CASREHPNSYNEQFF	TGTGCCAGCAGGGAGCACCCCAATTCCTACAATGAGCAGTTCTTC
NA	NA	TRBV20-1	11	TRBJ2-3	CSAGGPDTQYF	TGCAGTGCTGGGGGCCCAGATACGCAGTATTTT
NA	many	TRBV7-9	15	TRBJ2-7	CASSFDRGDIHEQYF	TGTGCCAGCAGCTTTGATCGCGGGGATATACACGAGCAGTACTTC
NA	many	TRBV7-2	13	TRBJ2-5	CASGGGAYETQYF	TGTGCCAGCGGCGGGGGCGCATATGAGACCCAGTACTTC
TRBD1	few	TRBV7-9	16	TRBJ1-4	CASSLRTGTGDEKLFF	TGTGCCAGCAGCTTGAGGACCGGGACAGGGGATGAAAAACTGTTTTTT
NA	few	TRBV11-2	12	TRBJ1-2	CASSLEVSGYTF	TGTGCCAGCAGCTTAGAAGTGTCTGGCTACACCTTC
NA	NA	TRBV5-1	15	TRBJ2-5	CASSVIVGGQETQYF	TGCGCCAGCAGCGTCATCGTAGGGGGTCAAGAGACCCAGTACTTC
NA	few	TRBV7-6	12	TRBJ2-7	CASSPDLYEQYF	TGTGCCAGCAGCCCGGACCTCTACGAGCAGTACTTC
TRBD1	NA	TRBV9	13	TRBJ1-2	CASSRDRYYGYTF	TGTGCCAGCAGCCGGGACAGGTACTATGGCTACACCTTC
TRBD2	NA	TRBV6-1	15	TRBJ2-1	CASRILAGALNEQFF	TGTGCCAGCAGGATACTAGCGGGGGCACTTAATGAGCAGTTCTTC
TRBD1	NA	TRBV28	14	TRBJ1-2	CASSDGQAYYGYTF	TGTGCCAGCAGTGACGGACAGGCCTACTATGGCTACACCTTC
NA	few	TRBV20-1	14	TRBJ2-2	CSASGPTNTGELFF	TGCAGTGCTTCGGGACCGACGAACACCGGGGAGCTGTTTTTT
NA	few	TRBV6-2/TRBV6-3	14	TRBJ1-5	CASSYGTEGQPQHF	TGTGCCAGCAGTTACGGCACTGAGGGTCAGCCCCAGCATTTT
NA	many	TRBV7-6	14	TRBJ2-1	CASSLASTRNEQFF	TGTGCCAGCAGCTTAGCTAGTACTCGGAATGAGCAGTTCTTC
TRBD1	NA	TRBV6-2/TRBV6-3	15	TRBJ2-7	CASSRPGQGKYEQYF	TGTGCCAGCAGTCGGCCGGGACAGGGGAAGTACGAGCAGTACTTC
NA	NA	TRBV5-4	16	TRBJ2-6	CASSPEGVTGANVLTF	TGTGCCAGCAGCCCAGAAGGGGTAACCGGGGCCAACGTCCTGACTTTC
TRBD2	NA	TRBV5-1	14	TRBJ2-1	CASSLRGEYNEQFF	TGCGCCAGCAGCTTGCGGGGGGAGTACAATGAGCAGTTCTTC
NA	once	TRBV12-5	14	TRBJ2-1	CASGPPGTHNEQFF	TGTGCTAGTGGTCCACCCGGGACCCATAATGAGCAGTTCTTC
NA	few	TRBV29-1	13	TRBJ1-6	CSVEDQSDGALHF	TGCAGCGTTGAAGATCAGTCGGATGGTGCCCTCCACTTT
NA	NA	TRBV7-9	19	TRBJ2-6	CASSLELGQTASGANVLTF	TGTGCCAGCAGCTTAGAGCTAGGACAGACCGCTTCTGGGGCCAACGTCCTGACTTTC
TRBD2	NA	TRBV6-1	15	TRBJ2-5	CASSYAAGGVETQYF	TGTGCCAGCAGTTACGCCGCGGGGGGAGTCGAGACCCAGTACTTC
NA	NA	TRBV12-3/TRBV12-4	15	TRBJ1-1	CASSAFPDPNTEAFF	TGTGCCAGCAGTGCGTTCCCGGACCCCAACACTGAAGCTTTCTTT
NA	NA	TRBV2	13	TRBJ1-6	CASRGRGNSPLHF	TGTGCCAGCAGGGGCCGGGGGAATTCACCCCTCCACTTT
NA	NA	TRBV9	15	TRBJ1-2	CASSVAPRGSYGYTF	TGTGCCAGCAGCGTAGCTCCACGGGGGTCCTATGGCTACACCTTC
NA	NA	TRBV19	15	TRBJ2-2	CASSIVARATGELFF	TGTGCCAGTAGTATAGTGGCCAGAGCCACCGGGGAGCTGTTTTTT
NA	NA	TRBV7-2	14	TRBJ2-1	CASSLAGWDNEQLF	TGTGCCAGCAGCTTAGCGGGGTGGGACAATGAGCAGCTCTTC
NA	NA	TRBV2	14	TRBJ2-5	CASSESPTVETQYF	TGTGCCAGCAGTGAAAGTCCGACCGTAGAGACCCAGTACTTC
TRBD2	NA	TRBV10-3	13	TRBJ2-1	CAIMTSGTDEQFF	TGTGCCATCATGACTAGCGGGACCGATGAGCAGTTCTTC
TRBD2	many	TRBV7-2	15	TRBJ2-7	CASSLGLAGAKEQYF	TGTGCCAGCAGCCTCGGACTAGCGGGAGCTAAAGAGCAGTACTTC
TRBD2	NA	TRBV2	15	TRBJ2-7	CASRLLAGASYEQYF	TGTGCCAGCAGACTTTTAGCGGGGGCCTCCTACGAGCAGTACTTC
NA	NA	TRBV20-1	11	TRBJ2-1	CSGRPTIGQFF	TGCAGTGGTCGCCCGACAATCGGGCAGTTCTTC
NA	NA	TRBV10-3	15	TRBJ2-1	CAIREGQSSYNEQFF	TGTGCCATCAGGGAGGGACAGAGCTCCTACAATGAGCAGTTCTTC
NA	few	TRBV5-1	16	TRBJ1-5	CASSPEPGQGNQPQHF	TGCGCCAGCAGCCCGGAGCCCGGGCAGGGGAATCAGCCCCAGCATTTT
TRBD1	NA	TRBV6-2/TRBV6-3	14	TRBJ2-7	CASSSSGGSYEQYF	TGTGCCAGCAGTTCCTCAGGGGGCTCCTACGAGCAGTACTTC
NA	many	TRBV7-2	19	TRBJ1-1	CASSANAGHPLKAITEAFF	TGTGCCAGCAGCGCGAATGCGGGGCACCCCTTAAAGGCTATCACTGAAGCTTTCTTT
NA	NA	TRBV7-9	14	TRBJ1-2	CASGRSTSGYGGTF	TGTGCCAGCGGTCGCTCGACGAGTGGGTATGGCGGGACCTTC
TRBD1	NA	TRBV6-1	14	TRBJ1-2	CATGRDRDSHGYTF	TGTGCCACGGGGAGGGACAGGGACTCCCATGGCTACACCTTC
TRBD2	NA	TRBV20-1	17	TRBJ2-7	CSARDRGRGGFSYEQYF	TGCAGTGCTAGAGATCGGGGCCGGGGGGGATTTTCCTACGAGCAGTACTTC
NA	NA	TRBV7-8	16	TRBJ1-3	CASSFKIWRSGNTIYF	TGTGCCAGCAGCTTTAAGATCTGGAGGTCTGGAAACACCATATATTTT
NA	NA	TRBV20-1	14	TRBJ2-1	CSARALALYNEQFF	TGCAGTGCTAGGGCGCTAGCGCTATACAATGAGCAGTTCTTC
NA	NA	TRBV7-2	13	TRBJ1-1	CASSRPGEGVAFF	TGTGCCAGCAGCCGCCCCGGGGAGGGGGTAGCTTTCTTT
TRBD2	NA	TRBV7-2	15	TRBJ2-1	CASSPGLAGANEQFF	TGTGCCAGCAGCCCCGGACTAGCGGGAGCCAATGAGCAGTTCTTC
TRBD1	many	TRBV6-6	16	TRBJ2-7	CASTQSVRQGGHEQYF	TGTGCCAGCACTCAGTCCGTTCGACAGGGTGGCCACGAGCAGTACTTC
NA	many	TRBV7-2	15	TRBJ1-2	CASLAGALLIYGYTF	TGTGCCAGTCTAGCGGGGGCCCTCCTCATATATGGCTACACCTTC
TRBD2	few	TRBV11-2	16	TRBJ2-1	CASSLTAGGHNNEQFF	TGTGCCAGCAGCTTAACCGCGGGGGGCCACAACAATGAGCAGTTCTTC
NA	few	TRBV7-9	14	TRBJ2-3	CASSLTGRSDTQYF	TGTGCCAGCAGTCTGACAGGGAGGTCGGATACGCAGTATTTT
NA	NA	TRBV6-2/TRBV6-3	17	TRBJ2-1	CASSSRLRDLHNNEQFF	TGTGCCAGCAGCTCCCGTCTTAGGGATCTACACAACAATGAGCAGTTCTTC
TRBD2	NA	TRBV4-2	20	TRBJ2-7	CASSQDSRLAGAPRSYEQYF	TGTGCCAGCAGCCAAGATTCGCGGCTAGCGGGAGCGCCTAGGTCCTACGAGCAGTACTTC
TRBD2	once	TRBV5-4	15	TRBJ2-1	CASSLMRGWGNEQFF	TGTGCCAGCAGCTTGATGCGGGGGTGGGGAAATGAGCAGTTCTTC